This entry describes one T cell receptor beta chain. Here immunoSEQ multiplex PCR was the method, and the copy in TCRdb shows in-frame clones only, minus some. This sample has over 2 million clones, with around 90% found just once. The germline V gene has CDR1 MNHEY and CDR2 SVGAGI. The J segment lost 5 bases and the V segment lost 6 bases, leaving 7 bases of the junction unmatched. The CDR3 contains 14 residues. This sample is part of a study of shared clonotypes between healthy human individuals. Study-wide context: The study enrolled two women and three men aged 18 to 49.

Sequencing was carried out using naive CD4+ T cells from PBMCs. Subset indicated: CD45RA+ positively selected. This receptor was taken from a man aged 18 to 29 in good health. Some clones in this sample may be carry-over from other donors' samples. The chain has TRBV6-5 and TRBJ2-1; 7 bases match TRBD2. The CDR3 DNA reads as TGTGCCAGCAGCAGAAGCGGGATGAACAATGAGCAGTTCTTC. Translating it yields CASSRSGMNNEQFF.